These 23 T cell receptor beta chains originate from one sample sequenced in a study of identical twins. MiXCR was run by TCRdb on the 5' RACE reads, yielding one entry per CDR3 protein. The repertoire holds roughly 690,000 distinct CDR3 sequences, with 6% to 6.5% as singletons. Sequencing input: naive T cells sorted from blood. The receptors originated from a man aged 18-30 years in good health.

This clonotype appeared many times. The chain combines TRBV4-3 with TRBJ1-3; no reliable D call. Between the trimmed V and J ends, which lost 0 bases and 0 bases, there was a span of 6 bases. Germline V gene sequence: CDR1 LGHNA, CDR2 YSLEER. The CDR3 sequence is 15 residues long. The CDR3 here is CASSQDPSSGNTIYF. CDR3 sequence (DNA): TGCGCCAGCAGCCAAGATCCGAGCTCTGGAAACACCATATATTTT.

CDR3 loop: CASSEGGLAREQYF. The CDR3 region has the DNA TGTGCCAGCAGCGAGGGGGGACTAGCGAGGGAGCAGTACTTC. The chain has TRBV7-7 and TRBJ2-7, with TRBD2 matching 10 bases. The germline V gene encodes CDR1 SSHAT and CDR2 FNYEAQ (reference sequence). The CDR3 sequence is 14 residues long. With V trimmed by 5 bases and J by 7 bases, 8 bases remained unmatched.

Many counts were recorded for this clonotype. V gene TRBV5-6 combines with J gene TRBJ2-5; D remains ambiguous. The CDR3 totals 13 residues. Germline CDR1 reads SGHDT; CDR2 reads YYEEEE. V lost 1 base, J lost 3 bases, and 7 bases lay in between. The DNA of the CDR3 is TGTGCCAGCAGCTTGAACAGAAAAGAGACCCAGTACTTC. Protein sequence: CASSLNRKETQYF.

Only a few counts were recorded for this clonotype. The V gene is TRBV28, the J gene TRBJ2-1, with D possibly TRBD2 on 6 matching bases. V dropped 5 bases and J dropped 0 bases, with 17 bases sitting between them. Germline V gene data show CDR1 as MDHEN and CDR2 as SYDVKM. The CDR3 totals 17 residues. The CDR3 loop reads CASSPPAGRSSYNEQFF. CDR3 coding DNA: TGTGCCAGCAGTCCCCCAGCGGGCCGAAGCTCCTACAATGAGCAGTTCTTC.

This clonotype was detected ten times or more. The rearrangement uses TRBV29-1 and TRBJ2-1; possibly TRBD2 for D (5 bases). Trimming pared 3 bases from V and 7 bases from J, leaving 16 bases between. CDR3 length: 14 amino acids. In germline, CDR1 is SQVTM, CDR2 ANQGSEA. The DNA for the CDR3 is TGCAGCGTTGATAGAGAGGGAGCTGGAAATGAGCAGTTCTTC. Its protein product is CSVDREGAGNEQFF.

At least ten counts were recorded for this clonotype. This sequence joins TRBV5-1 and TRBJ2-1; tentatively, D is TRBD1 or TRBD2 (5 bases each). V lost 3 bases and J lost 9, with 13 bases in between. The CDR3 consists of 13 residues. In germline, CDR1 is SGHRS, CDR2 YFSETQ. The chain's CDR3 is CASSSVRDAEQFF. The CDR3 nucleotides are TGCGCCAGCAGCTCGGTCAGGGACGCTGAGCAGTTCTTC.

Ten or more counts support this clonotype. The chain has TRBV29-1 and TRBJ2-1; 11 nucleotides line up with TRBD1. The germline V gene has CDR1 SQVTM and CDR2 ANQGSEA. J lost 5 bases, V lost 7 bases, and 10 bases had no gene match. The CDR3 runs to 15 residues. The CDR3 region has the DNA TGCAGCGCTCTCCCGGACAGGGGGCCAAACAATGAGCAGTTCTTC. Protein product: CSALPDRGPNNEQFF.

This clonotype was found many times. The CDR3, as DNA: TGTGCCAGCAGCTCCGCCGGGACGGCCTATGGCTACACCTTC. As protein: CASSSAGTAYGYTF. V usage is TRBV7-9 and J usage is TRBJ1-2; the D gene is possibly TRBD1 (5 bases). This CDR3 contains 14 residues. The ends were cut back, 4 bases at V and 4 bases at J, with 13 bases in the middle. The V gene's germline CDR1 is SEHNR and CDR2 FQNEAQ (reference sequence).

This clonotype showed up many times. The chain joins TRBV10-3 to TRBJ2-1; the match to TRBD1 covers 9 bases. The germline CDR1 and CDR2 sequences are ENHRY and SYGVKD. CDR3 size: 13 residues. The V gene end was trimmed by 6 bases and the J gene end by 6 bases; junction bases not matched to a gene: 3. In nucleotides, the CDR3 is TGTGCCATCAGCGACAGGGGGTCCAATGAGCAGTTCTTC. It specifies CAISDRGSNEQFF.

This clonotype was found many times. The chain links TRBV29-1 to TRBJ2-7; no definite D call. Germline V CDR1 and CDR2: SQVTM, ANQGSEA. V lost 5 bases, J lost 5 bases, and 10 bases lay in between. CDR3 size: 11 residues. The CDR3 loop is CSVRVGDEQYF. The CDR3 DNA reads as TGCAGCGTTAGGGTTGGGGACGAGCAGTACTTC.

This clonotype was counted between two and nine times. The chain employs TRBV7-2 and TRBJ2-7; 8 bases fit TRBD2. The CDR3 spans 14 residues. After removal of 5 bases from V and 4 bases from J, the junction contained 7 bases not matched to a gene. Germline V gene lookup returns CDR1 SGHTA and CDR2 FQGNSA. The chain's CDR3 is CASSQSGRDYEQYF. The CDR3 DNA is TGTGCCAGCAGCCAAAGCGGGAGAGATTACGAGCAGTACTTC.

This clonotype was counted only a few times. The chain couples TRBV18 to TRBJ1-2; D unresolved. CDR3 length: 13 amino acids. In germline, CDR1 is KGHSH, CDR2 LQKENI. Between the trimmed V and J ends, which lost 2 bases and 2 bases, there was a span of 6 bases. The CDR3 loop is CASSPSTNYGYTF. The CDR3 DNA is TGTGCCAGCTCACCATCTACCAACTATGGCTACACCTTC.

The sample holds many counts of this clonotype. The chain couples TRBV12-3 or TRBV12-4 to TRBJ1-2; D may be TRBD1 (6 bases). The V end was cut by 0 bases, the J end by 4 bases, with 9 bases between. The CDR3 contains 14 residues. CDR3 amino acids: CASSLAGAAYGYTF. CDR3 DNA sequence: TGTGCCAGCAGTTTAGCGGGGGCGGCCTATGGCTACACCTTC.

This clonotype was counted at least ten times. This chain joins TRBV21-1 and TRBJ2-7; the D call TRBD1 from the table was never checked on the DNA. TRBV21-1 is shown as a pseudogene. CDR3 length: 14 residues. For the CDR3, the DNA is TGTGCCAGGACCCGGGAGGACAAAAAAGACGAGCAGTACGTC. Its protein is CARTREDKKDEQYV.

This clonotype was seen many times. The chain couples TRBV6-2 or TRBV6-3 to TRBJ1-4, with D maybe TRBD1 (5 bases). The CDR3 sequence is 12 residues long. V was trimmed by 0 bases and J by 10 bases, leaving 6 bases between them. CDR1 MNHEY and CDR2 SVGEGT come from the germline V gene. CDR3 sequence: CASSYSGGKLFF. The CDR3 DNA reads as TGTGCCAGCAGTTACTCTGGGGGAAAACTGTTTTTT.

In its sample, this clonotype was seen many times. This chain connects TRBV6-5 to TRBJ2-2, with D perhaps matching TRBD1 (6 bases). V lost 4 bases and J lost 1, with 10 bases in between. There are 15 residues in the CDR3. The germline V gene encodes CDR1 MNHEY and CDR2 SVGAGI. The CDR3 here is CASSSLGQNTGELFF. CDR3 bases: TGTGCCAGCAGTTCTTTGGGACAGAACACCGGGGAGCTGTTTTTT.

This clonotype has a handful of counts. The CDR3 nucleotides are TGTGCCACCAGCCTCAGGGACGGGGAGCAGTTCTTC. Translating it yields CATSLRDGEQFF. The V call is TRBV15, the J call TRBJ2-1; D is possibly TRBD1 or TRBD2 (5 bases each). The CDR3 runs to 12 residues. Deletions cut 5 bases from V and 10 bases from J, with 12 bases between. Germline CDR1 LNHNV, CDR2 YYDKDF (reference sequence).

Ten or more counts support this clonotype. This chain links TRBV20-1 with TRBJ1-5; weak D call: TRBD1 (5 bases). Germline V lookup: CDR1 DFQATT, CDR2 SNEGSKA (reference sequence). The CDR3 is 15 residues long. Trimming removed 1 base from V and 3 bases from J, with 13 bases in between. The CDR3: CSARVQDGYNQPQHF. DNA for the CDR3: TGCAGTGCTAGAGTACAGGACGGTTACAATCAGCCCCAGCATTTT.

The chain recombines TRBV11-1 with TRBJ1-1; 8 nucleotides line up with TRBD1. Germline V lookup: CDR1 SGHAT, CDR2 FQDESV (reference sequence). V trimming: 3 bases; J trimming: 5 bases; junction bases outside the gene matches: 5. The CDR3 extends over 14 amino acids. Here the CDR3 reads CASSLGRGLTEAFF. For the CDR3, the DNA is TGTGCCAGCAGCTTGGGCAGGGGGCTAACTGAAGCTTTCTTT. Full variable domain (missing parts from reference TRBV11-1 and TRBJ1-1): EAEVAQSPRYKITEKSQAVAFWCDPISGHATLYWYRQILGQGPELLVQFQDESVVDDSQLPKDRFSAERLKGVDSTLKIQPAELGDSAMYLCASSLGRGLTEAFFGQGTRLTVV.

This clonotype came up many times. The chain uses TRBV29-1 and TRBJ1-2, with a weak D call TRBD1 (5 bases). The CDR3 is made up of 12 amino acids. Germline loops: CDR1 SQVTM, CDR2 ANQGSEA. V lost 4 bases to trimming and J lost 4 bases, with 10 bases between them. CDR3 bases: TGCAGCGTTGTAGCGGGGGTCTATGGCTACACCTTC. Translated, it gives CSVVAGVYGYTF.

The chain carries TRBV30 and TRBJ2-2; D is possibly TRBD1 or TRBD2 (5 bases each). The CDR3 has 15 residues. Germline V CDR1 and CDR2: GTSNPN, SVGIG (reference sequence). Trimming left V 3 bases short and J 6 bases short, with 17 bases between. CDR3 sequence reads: CAWRGRDRIAGELFF. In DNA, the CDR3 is TGTGCCTGGAGAGGCCGGGACCGAATAGCCGGGGAGCTGTTTTTT.

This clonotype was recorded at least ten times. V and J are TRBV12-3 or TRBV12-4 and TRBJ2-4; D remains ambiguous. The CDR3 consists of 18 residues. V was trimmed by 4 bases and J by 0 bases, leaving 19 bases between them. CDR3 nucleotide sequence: TGTGCCAGCAGTTCTCAACCAAGGGATAAACTAGCCAAAAACATTCAGTACTTC. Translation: CASSSQPRDKLAKNIQYF.

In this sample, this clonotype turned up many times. The CDR3 DNA follows: TGTGCCAGCAGCCAACGGACAGGGCCAGATACGCAGTATTTT. Encoded protein: CASSQRTGPDTQYF. The chain carries TRBV16 and TRBJ2-3; TRBD1 aligns across 8 bases. Germline V CDR1 and CDR2: KGHSY, FQNENV. The junction had 2 bases not matched to a gene; V was cut back by 2 bases and J by 4 bases. CDR3 length equals 14 residues.